One and the same sample provided the 22 T cell receptor beta chains below, sequenced in a study of cytotoxic CD8 clonotypes in ibrutinib-treated CLL. Here immunoSEQ multiplex PCR was the method, and the copy in TCRdb shows in-frame clones only, minus some. In the table there are 300,000 or so clones, roughly 71% of which are singletons. Source: PBMCs, taken after 36 months of ibrutinib treatment. The receptor set was obtained from a human donor with chronic lymphocytic leukemia.

The V call is TRBV6-5, the J call TRBJ2-2, with D unclear. V lost 5 bases and J lost 2, with 12 bases in between. The CDR3 contains 15 residues. CDR1 MNHEY and CDR2 SVGAGI come from the germline V gene. The CDR3 DNA reads TGTGCCAGCAGTCGACAATCAAGAAACACCGGGGAGCTGTTTTTT. This translates into CASSRQSRNTGELFF.

This clone has only a few counts. The chain joins TRBV13 to TRBJ2-5; a possible D gene is TRBD1 (6 bases). Germline lookup yields CDR1 PRHDT and CDR2 FYEKMQ (reference sequence). The CDR3 length is 12 residues. The V and J ends lost 5 bases and 5 bases respectively, with 9 bases between them. This CDR3 is CASSPQGETQYF. The CDR3 DNA reads as TGTGCCAGCAGCCCCCAGGGGGAGACCCAGTACTTC.

This chain uses TRBV29-1 with TRBJ1-3; D is unclear. The CDR3 covers 16 residues. CDR1 is SQVTM and CDR2 is ANQGSEA in the germline V gene. V dropped 1 base and J dropped 4 bases, with 17 bases sitting between them. The CDR3 sequence is CSVEAARSLGGNTIYF. As DNA, the CDR3 is TGCAGCGTTGAAGCGGCGCGGTCCTTAGGGGGAAACACCATATATTTT.

V is TRBV6-5 and J is TRBJ2-7, with D perhaps TRBD2 (7 bases). The CDR3 is made up of 16 amino acids. Trimming took 0 bases from V and 5 from J, leaving 17 bases between them. Germline CDR1 is MNHEY and CDR2 is SVGAGI. The DNA of the CDR3 is TGTGCCAGCAGTTACTCAGGGGGTGGGGGACTACACGAGCAGTACTTC. Protein sequence: CASSYSGGGGLHEQYF.

The rearrangement uses TRBV6-5 and TRBJ2-1; 9 bases are a match to TRBD1. CDR1 is MNHEY, CDR2 SVGAGI, per germline. The CDR3 runs 15 residues. V was clipped by 7 bases and J by 5 bases; unmatched bases: 9. The CDR3 DNA reads as TGTGCCAGCACCGTATTGGGACAGGGACACAATGAGCAGTTCTTC. This translates into CASTVLGQGHNEQFF.

The chain is built from TRBV6-6 and TRBJ1-2, with D maybe TRBD1 (6 bases). With 7 bases removed from V and 4 bases from J, the gap between germline ends came to 13 bases. Germline-derived CDR1 and CDR2 are MNHNY and SVGAGI (reference sequence). The CDR3 covers 13 residues. The CDR3 DNA reads TGTGCCAGCATCCGCGACAGGAGCTATGGCTACACCTTC. Translating gives CASIRDRSYGYTF.

The J gene is TRBJ2-6, the V gene TRBV9, with 11 bases that match TRBD2. CDR1 is SGDLS, CDR2 YYNGEE, per germline. V trimming: 0 bases; J trimming: 3 bases; junction bases outside the gene matches: 8. This CDR3 contains 19 residues. This CDR3 reads CASSVAIAGGRYGANVLTF. In nucleotides, the CDR3 is TGTGCCAGCAGCGTAGCTATAGCGGGAGGGCGATATGGGGCCAACGTCCTGACTTTC.

V and J are TRBV7-8 and TRBJ2-5; D gene unclear. Trimming left V 5 bases short and J 3 bases short, with 7 bases between. There are 12 residues in the CDR3. Germline V gene data show CDR1 as SGHVS and CDR2 as FQNEAQ. The CDR3 DNA reads as TGTGCCAGCAGCCCTCTGAAAGAGACCCAGTACTTC. Translation gives CASSPLKETQYF.

The V and J genes are TRBV4-3 and TRBJ2-7; 7 bases fit TRBD1. The V segment lost 1 base and the J segment 3 bases; nucleotides outside the gene matches: 12. Per germline, CDR1 LGHNA and CDR2 YSLEER. This CDR3 comprises 17 residues. This chain's CDR3 is CASSQGNFGTAIYEQYF. CDR3 DNA: TGCGCCAGCAGCCAAGGGAACTTCGGGACAGCTATCTACGAGCAGTACTTC.

The chain combines TRBV7-8 with TRBJ1-5; tentatively, D is TRBD1 (6 bases). This CDR3 is built from 14 residues. Germline CDR1 SGHVS, CDR2 FQNEAQ. The V and J ends lost 5 bases and 4 bases respectively, with 12 bases between them. CDR3: CASSTGTINQPQHF. Written as DNA, the CDR3 is TGTGCCAGCAGCACAGGGACCATTAATCAGCCCCAGCATTTT.

V is TRBV7-6 and J is TRBJ1-4, with 7 positions matching TRBD1. The CDR3 contains 14 residues. Germline CDR1 and CDR2: SGHVS and FNYEAQ. V shed 1 base and J 8 bases; nucleotides not matched to a gene: 4. The CDR3 region has the DNA TGTGCCAGCAGCTTAGTAGGGGGCAGGGAAAAACTGTTTTTT. It encodes CASSLVGGREKLFF.

Turning to this clone: The same CDR3 is also encoded by other DNA sequences in this sample. The chain carries TRBV20-1 and TRBJ2-7, with D unclear. Deletions cut 5 bases from V and 1 base from J, with 3 bases between. In germline, CDR1 is DFQATT, CDR2 SNEGSKA (reference sequence). This CDR3 is built from 10 residues. CDR3 sequence: CSALSYEQYF. Here the CDR3 DNA reads TGCAGTGCTCTTTCCTACGAGCAGTACTTC.

This clone was observed a handful of times. This sequence joins TRBV4-1 and TRBJ1-2; D is ambiguous. The V end lost 0 bases, the J end lost 5 bases, and 7 bases lay between the germline ends. The CDR3 runs 13 residues. In germline, CDR1 is MGHRA, CDR2 YSYEKL. Here the CDR3 reads CASSQDGFYGYTF. In nucleotides, the CDR3 is TGCGCCAGCAGCCAAGACGGCTTTTATGGCTACACCTTC.

The chain recombines TRBV9 with TRBJ2-3, with a tentative D call TRBD2 (5 bases). Trimming cost V 3 bases and J 3 bases, with 14 bases left between them. This CDR3 has 15 residues. CDR1 is SGDLS and CDR2 is YYNGEE in the germline V gene. The DNA of the CDR3 is TGTGCCAGCAGCGCGAGCGGAATAGCGACAGATACGCAGTATTTT. Translated, it gives CASSASGIATDTQYF.

This clone has just a few counts. V usage is TRBV7-3 and J usage is TRBJ2-7; D remains ambiguous. With 1 base removed from V and 5 bases from J, the gap between germline ends came to 9 bases. The CDR3 sequence is 13 residues long. Germline V lookup: CDR1 SGHTA, CDR2 FQGTGA. CDR3 amino acids: CASSLNLGDEQYF. CDR3 coding DNA: TGTGCCAGCAGCTTAAACTTAGGTGACGAGCAGTACTTC. The variable domain in full, completed from reference TRBV7-3 and TRBJ2-7, reads GAGVSQTPSNKVTEKGKYVELRCDPISGHTALYWYRQSLGQGPEFLIYFQGTGAADDSGLPNDRFFAVRPEGSVSTLKIQRTERGDSAVYLCASSLNLGDEQYFGPGTRLTVT.

This clone was detected once. This chain links TRBV29-1 with TRBJ1-5; a possible D gene is TRBD1 (6 bases). Germline-derived CDR1 and CDR2 are SQVTM and ANQGSEA. The ends were cut back, 2 bases at V and 7 bases at J, with 18 bases in the middle. The CDR3 sequence is 15 residues long. CDR3: CSVELGRATGQPQHF. The CDR3 nucleotides read TGCAGCGTTGAATTAGGCAGGGCGACAGGACAGCCCCAGCATTTT.

V gene TRBV7-6 combines with J gene TRBJ1-5, with 7 positions matching TRBD1. From germline, CDR1 is SGHVS and CDR2 FNYEAQ. Trimming removed 1 base from V and 2 bases from J; junction bases left unmatched: 8. CDR3 length equals 17 residues. The CDR3 DNA reads as TGTGCCAGCAGCTTAGAGGGCAGGGGGAATCGCAATCAGCCCCAGCATTTT. It encodes CASSLEGRGNRNQPQHF.

For the CDR3, the DNA is TGTGCCAGCAGCCACGGGGAAACTCTTAATGAAAAACTGTTTTTT. It codes for CASSHGETLNEKLFF. The J gene is TRBJ1-4, the V gene TRBV7-9; D not certain. This CDR3 spans 15 amino acids. Trimming cost V 5 bases and J 4 bases, with 14 bases left between them. The germline CDR1 and CDR2 sequences are SEHNR and FQNEAQ (reference sequence).

In this sample, this clone turned up a few times. The V call is TRBV2, the J call TRBJ1-6; the D gene is possibly TRBD1 (5 bases). Trimming shortened V by 4 bases and J by 7 bases, and 11 bases separated the two germline ends. The CDR3 loop spans 14 amino acids. Per germline, CDR1 SNHLY and CDR2 FYNNEI. CDR3 sequence reads: CASSAQGGNSPLHF. CDR3 nucleotide sequence: TGTGCCAGCAGTGCTCAGGGAGGGAATTCACCCCTCCACTTT.

This clone was detected only a few times. This rearrangement joins TRBV7-3 to TRBJ1-2; a weak D match, TRBD1 (5 bases). This CDR3 comprises 14 residues. CDR1 SGHTA and CDR2 FQGTGA come from the germline V gene. Deletions cut 5 bases from V and 6 bases from J, with 16 bases between. The CDR3 loop is CASSPGARRDGYTF. DNA of the CDR3: TGTGCCAGCAGCCCCGGGGCCCGCAGGGATGGCTACACCTTC. The whole variable domain, remainder taken from reference TRBV7-3 and TRBJ1-2, is GAGVSQTPSNKVTEKGKYVELRCDPISGHTALYWYRQSLGQGPEFLIYFQGTGAADDSGLPNDRFFAVRPEGSVSTLKIQRTERGDSAVYLCASSPGARRDGYTFGSGTRLTVV.

The chain has TRBV29-1 and TRBJ1-5, with D maybe TRBD1 (5 bases). The CDR3 covers 13 residues. V lost 3 bases and J 10 bases, leaving 16 bases between the germline ends. Germline CDR1 is SQVTM and CDR2 is ANQGSEA. CDR3 sequence (DNA): TGCAGCGTTGAGGATATCGTGGGGGGACCCCAGCATTTT. Its protein is CSVEDIVGGPQHF.

V gene TRBV11-3 combines with J gene TRBJ2-1, with 7 bases matching TRBD1. There are 15 residues in the CDR3. Per the germline V gene, CDR1 is SGHNT and CDR2 is YENEEA. J gave up 4 bases and V 3 bases, and 6 bases lay outside the gene matches. The CDR3: CASSFGTVSYNEQFF. The CDR3 DNA reads TGTGCCAGCAGCTTTGGGACAGTATCTTACAATGAGCAGTTCTTC.